This T cell receptor beta chain comes out of a study of cytomegalovirus exposure and HLA in healthy donors. Study-wide findings and caveats: Cytomegalovirus-associated status was assigned to 150 to 200 TCR beta chains. Testing in vitro showed three CMV-associated chains specific for CMV antigens.

To note about this clone: The target antigen is unknown.

The repertoire was sequenced with immunoSEQ multiplex PCR; TCRdb's copy has only in-frame clones and lacks some. Of 130,000 or so clones listed, roughly 89% are singletons. While the first cohort had hundreds of subjects, the donors belonged to the separate validation cohort of roughly 130 subjects. CDR3 length: 17 residues. The V segment lost 0 bases and the J segment 9 bases; nucleotides outside the gene matches: 10. Germline CDR1 and CDR2: LGHNA and YSLEER. This chain links TRBV4-3 with TRBJ1-6, with 8 nucleotides matching TRBD1. The sample consisted of PBMCs. The TCR sequence derives from a man aged 25 to 40 in good health and CMV-seronegative. The CDR3 region is CASSQDGGQGRSSPLHF. CDR3 sequence (DNA): TGCGCCAGCAGCCAAGACGGCGGACAGGGACGGAGTTCACCCCTCCACTTT.